Listed here are 27 T cell receptor beta chains from one sample, sequenced in a study of blood T cell repertoires in COVID-19. Libraries were prepared by immunoSEQ multiplex PCR; TCRdb keeps only in-frame clonotypes and omits some of them. Among 250,000 to 350,000 clones listed, 70% to 85% were seen once. The sample taken for sequencing was peripheral blood. These receptors were obtained from a human donor with COVID-19, enrolled during active disease. The donor label of this sample is uncertain.

CDR3 amino acids: CASRVGDRGGVNEQFF. The CDR3 DNA reads TGTGCCAGCAGGGTCGGGGACAGGGGTGGTGTCAATGAGCAGTTCTTC. V and J are TRBV28 and TRBJ2-1; the match to TRBD1 covers 10 bases. The germline CDR1 and CDR2 sequences are MDHEN and SYDVKM. After removal of 6 bases from V and 6 bases from J, the junction contained 11 bases not matched to a gene. The length of the CDR3 is 16 residues.

This CDR3 reads CASSPRLAGGPNTGELFF. Here the CDR3 DNA reads TGTGCCAGCAGTCCCCGACTAGCGGGAGGACCGAACACCGGGGAGCTGTTTTTT. This chain joins TRBV27 and TRBJ2-2, with 13 bases identical to TRBD2. V trimming: 5 bases; J trimming: 0 bases; junction bases outside the gene matches: 6. CDR1 is MNHEY and CDR2 is SMNVEV in the germline V gene (reference sequence). The CDR3 consists of 18 residues.

The chain combines TRBV11-2 with TRBJ2-7; 7 nucleotides agree with TRBD1. CDR3 length: 17 amino acids. In germline, CDR1 is SGHAT, CDR2 FQNNGV. V lost 1 base and J lost 1; bases outside the gene matches: 10. CDR3 sequence reads: CASSLVLTGVLSYEQYF. CDR3 bases: TGTGCCAGCAGCTTAGTACTTACAGGGGTTCTATCCTACGAGCAGTACTTC.

This clone was seen repeatedly, ten times or more. Other DNA sequences in the same sample also yield this CDR3. J is TRBJ2-5 and V is TRBV28; D may be TRBD2 (6 bases). The CDR3 consists of 13 residues. CDR1 and CDR2 (germline): MDHEN, SYDVKM. V shed 5 bases and J shed 4 bases, with 11 bases lying between them. The CDR3 bases are TGTGCCAGCAGTCCCCAGGGAGGAGAGACCCAGTACTTC. Encoded protein: CASSPQGGETQYF.

The chain is built from TRBV5-6 and TRBJ2-7; 8 bases agree with TRBD1. There are 13 residues in the CDR3. Germline CDR1 and CDR2: SGHDT and YYEEEE. Losses at the gene ends were 5 bases for V and 7 bases for J; bases not matched to a gene: 8. CDR3 DNA: TGTGCCAGCAGAATTTGGGGGGACAGGGAGCAGTACTTC. As protein: CASRIWGDREQYF.

The CDR3 DNA sequence: TGTGCCACCCGAAAACCAGGCAGACCTGACACAGATACGCAGTATTTT. This encodes CATRKPGRPDTDTQYF. The V gene is TRBV24-1, the J gene TRBJ2-3, with D unresolved. V lost 9 bases to trimming and J lost 2 bases, with 20 bases between them. CDR1 KGHDR and CDR2 SFDVKD come from the germline V gene. The CDR3 is made up of 16 amino acids.

The V gene is TRBV10-3, the J gene TRBJ1-2, with a possible D match to TRBD1 (6 bases). V dropped 5 bases and J dropped 5 bases, with 15 bases sitting between them. There are 14 residues in the CDR3. CDR1 and CDR2 (germline): ENHRY, SYGVKD. The CDR3 DNA reads TGTGCCATCAGTTTCCCCGACAGGAGATATGGCTACACCTTC. It yields the protein CAISFPDRRYGYTF.

This chain uses TRBV10-3 with TRBJ2-3, with a weak D call TRBD2 (6 bases). Per the germline V gene, CDR1 is ENHRY and CDR2 is SYGVKD. V lost 3 bases and J lost 0, with 7 bases in between. This CDR3 has 14 residues. CDR3 sequence: CAISDGGSTDTQYF. DNA for the CDR3: TGTGCCATCAGTGATGGGGGGAGCACAGATACGCAGTATTTT.

This chain joins TRBV10-2 and TRBJ2-3, with 8 bases matching TRBD1. The CDR3 sequence is 19 residues long. CDR1 WSHSY and CDR2 SAAADI come from the germline V gene. The trim removed 5 bases at V and 0 bases at J, leaving 16 bases unmatched. The CDR3 spells CASSLTDRAGGLSTDTQYF. CDR3 DNA sequence: TGCGCCAGCAGTTTGACGGACAGGGCTGGGGGGCTAAGCACAGATACGCAGTATTTT.

The V and J genes are TRBV7-2 and TRBJ2-5; TRBD2 matches at 7 bases. Per the germline V gene, CDR1 is SGHTA and CDR2 is FQGNSA. This CDR3 region has 15 residues. The trim removed 5 bases at V and 4 bases at J, leaving 10 bases unmatched. The CDR3 is CASSPRGPSGETQYF. The CDR3 DNA is TGTGCCAGCAGCCCCCGGGGCCCTAGCGGAGAGACCCAGTACTTC.

This chain links TRBV5-4 with TRBJ2-7; perhaps TRBD2 as D (5 bases). The germline V and J ends were trimmed by 2 bases and 4 bases, with 10 bases remaining between them. Germline CDR1 SGHNT, CDR2 YYREEE (reference sequence). This CDR3 is 13 amino acids long. CDR3 sequence: CASSFVRGYEQYF. In DNA form, the CDR3 reads TGTGCCAGCAGCTTCGTTCGAGGGTACGAGCAGTACTTC.

This rearrangement joins TRBV30 to TRBJ2-3; 9 bases line up with TRBD2. The V segment lost 5 bases and the J segment 4 bases; nucleotides outside the gene matches: 10. Germline V gene sequence: CDR1 GTSNPN, CDR2 SVGIG (reference sequence). The CDR3 extends over 15 amino acids. CDR3 DNA sequence: TGTGCCTGGTCAAAAGGCGGGAGGGAACCAGATACGCAGTATTTT. Translated: CAWSKGGREPDTQYF.

The rearrangement uses TRBV24-1 and TRBJ1-2; 7 bases are shared with TRBD1. With 9 bases clipped from V and 3 bases from J, the junction kept 6 bases outside the gene matches. The CDR3 is made up of 13 amino acids. Germline V gene sequence: CDR1 KGHDR, CDR2 SFDVKD. The CDR3 is CATWRGPDYGYTF. CDR3 in DNA: TGTGCCACCTGGAGGGGGCCGGACTATGGCTACACCTTC.

This clone was found once. The CDR3 region is CASSLVALEWETQYF. DNA of the CDR3: TGTGCCAGCAGCTTAGTCGCACTAGAGTGGGAGACCCAGTACTTC. V usage is TRBV7-6 and J usage is TRBJ2-5; perhaps TRBD2 as D (5 bases). CDR1 SGHVS and CDR2 FNYEAQ come from the germline V gene. Between the trimmed V and J ends, which lost 1 base and 5 bases, there was a span of 14 bases. This CDR3 is 15 amino acids long.

The genes are TRBV28 and TRBJ2-5, with D maybe TRBD1 (5 bases). V was shortened by 3 bases and J by 0 bases, with 11 bases between the two germline ends. The CDR3 extends over 15 amino acids. From germline, CDR1 is MDHEN and CDR2 SYDVKM. CDR3 sequence: CASSLPAGNQETQYF. CDR3 nucleotide sequence: TGTGCCAGCAGTTTGCCTGCAGGGAACCAAGAGACCCAGTACTTC. The full variable domain, with the rest looked up from reference TRBV28 and TRBJ2-5, is DVKVTQSSRYLVKRTGEKVFLECVQDMDHENMFWYRQDPGLGLRLIYFSYDVKMKEKGDIPEGYSVSREKKERFSLILESASTNQTSMYLCASSLPAGNQETQYFGPGTRLLVL.

V usage is TRBV9 and J usage is TRBJ1-6; D remains unclear. The CDR3 sequence is 15 residues long. Trimming left V 4 bases short and J 10 bases short, with 18 bases between. Germline CDR1 is SGDLS and CDR2 is YYNGEE. Here the CDR3 DNA reads TGTGCCAGCAGCTCCGGGAGAGGGTCGAGCTCACCCCTCCACTTT. Its translation: CASSSGRGSSSPLHF.

Many counts were recorded for this clone. As DNA, the CDR3 is TGTGCCAGCAGCTTGGTGGTCAGGGCGACTGGGGCCAACGTCCTGACTTTC. Amino acid sequence: CASSLVVRATGANVLTF. The V gene is TRBV5-6, the J gene TRBJ2-6, with D perhaps TRBD1 (5 bases). V lost 0 bases and J lost 2, with 12 bases in between. Germline loops: CDR1 SGHDT, CDR2 YYEEEE. There are 17 residues in the CDR3.

Ten or more counts support this clone. The chain carries TRBV28 and TRBJ1-1; D gene ambiguous. Per germline, CDR1 MDHEN and CDR2 SYDVKM. This CDR3 has 15 amino acids. V shed 1 base and J shed 1 base, with 10 bases lying between them. The chain's CDR3 is CASSLSRGPNTEAFF. The CDR3 DNA is TGTGCCAGCAGTTTATCTCGAGGGCCGAACACTGAAGCTTTCTTT. Together with reference TRBV28 and TRBJ1-1, the CDR3 gives the full variable domain: DVKVTQSSRYLVKRTGEKVFLECVQDMDHENMFWYRQDPGLGLRLIYFSYDVKMKEKGDIPEGYSVSREKKERFSLILESASTNQTSMYLCASSLSRGPNTEAFFGQGTRLTVV.

This clone came up once. The rearrangement uses TRBV30 and TRBJ2-1; 9 bases are shared with TRBD2. The V and J ends lost 1 base and 5 bases, in that order; junction bases with no gene match: 9. The CDR3 runs 16 residues. Germline assignment: CDR1 GTSNPN and CDR2 SVGIG (reference sequence). The CDR3 region is CAWSGGLASVHNEQFF. CDR3 in DNA: TGTGCCTGGAGTGGGGGACTAGCATCCGTCCACAATGAGCAGTTCTTC.

The chain combines TRBV28 with TRBJ2-1, with 9 bases aligning to TRBD2. Losses at the gene ends were 11 bases for V and 4 bases for J; bases not matched to a gene: 12. This CDR3 is built from 15 residues. Germline CDR1 reads MDHEN; CDR2 reads SYDVKM. CDR3 nucleotides: TGTGCCTGCACGGGAGGCCTAGCGGGATACAATGAGCAGTTCTTC. Protein: CACTGGLAGYNEQFF.

The chain uses TRBV27 and TRBJ2-3; 10 bases match TRBD2. This CDR3 has 17 residues. Germline V gene data show CDR1 as MNHEY and CDR2 as SMNVEV (reference sequence). The V gene end was trimmed by 8 bases and the J gene end by 3 bases; junction bases not matched to a gene: 14. The DNA for the CDR3 is TGTGCCAGCGATCGGGTGGCTAGCGGGAGCAAGACAGATACGCAGTATTTT. Translating gives CASDRVASGSKTDTQYF.

This clone was observed a single time. The chain joins TRBV5-1 to TRBJ1-1; D uncertain. Trimming removed 4 bases from V and 4 bases from J, with 11 bases in between. This CDR3 has 13 amino acids. The germline CDR1 and CDR2 sequences are SGHRS and YFSETQ. The chain's CDR3 is CASSAGGGTEAFF. The CDR3, as DNA: TGCGCCAGCAGCGCGGGCGGCGGCACTGAAGCTTTCTTT.

The sample holds one count of this clone. The V call is TRBV5-5, the J call TRBJ2-1; D uncertain. The length of the CDR3 is 14 residues. CDR1 is SGHKS, CDR2 YYEKEE, per germline (reference sequence). The ends were cut back, 2 bases at V and 9 bases at J, with 15 bases in the middle. CDR3 region: CASSFASIHGEQFF. In DNA, the CDR3 is TGTGCCAGCAGCTTCGCCTCAATCCACGGTGAGCAGTTCTTC.

This chain uses TRBV29-1 with TRBJ1-1; no clear D gene. Germline V lookup: CDR1 SQVTM, CDR2 ANQGSEA. The CDR3 sequence is 11 residues long. V lost 7 bases and J lost 4, with 10 bases in between. DNA for the CDR3: TGCAGCGGGAGGACGGGCACTGAAGCTTTCTTT. It yields the protein CSGRTGTEAFF. Variable domain in full (rest from reference TRBV29-1 and TRBJ1-1): SAVISQKPSRDICQRGTSLTIQCQVDSQVTMMFWYRQQPGQSLTLIATANQGSEATYESGFVIDKFPISRPNLTFSTLTVSNMSPEDSSIYLCSGRTGTEAFFGQGTRLTVV.

The CDR3: CASSVLGSSEQYF. The CDR3 DNA reads TGTGCCAGCAGCGTACTCGGGTCTTCCGAGCAGTACTTC. The chain joins TRBV2 to TRBJ2-7; D gene ambiguous. Germline V CDR1 and CDR2: SNHLY, FYNNEI. V was trimmed by 6 bases and J by 6 bases, leaving 15 bases between them. This CDR3 region has 13 residues.

The rearrangement links TRBV3-1 (or the pseudogene TRBV3-2) to TRBJ2-1; maybe TRBD2 (7 bases). This CDR3 region has 12 residues. Germline values: CDR1 LGHDT, CDR2 YNNKEL (reference sequence). Trimming removed 0 bases from V and 12 bases from J, with 9 bases in between. This CDR3 reads CASSQERGGQFF. The CDR3, as DNA: TGTGCCAGCAGCCAAGAGAGGGGGGGGCAGTTCTTC.

The CDR3, as DNA: TGCGCCAGCAGCTTGGGACAGGGGTATAGGAATGAAAAACTGTTTTTT. Protein product: CASSLGQGYRNEKLFF. The gene calls are TRBV5-1 and TRBJ1-4; 8 nucleotides align to TRBD1. Germline V gene data show CDR1 as SGHRS and CDR2 as YFSETQ. J was trimmed by 5 bases and V by 0 bases; bases with no gene match: 6. The CDR3 consists of 16 residues.